This TCR beta chain was obtained from a study of blood T cell repertoires in COVID-19. Overall study context: There were acute and convalescent COVID-19 samples, and they came from the United States, Italy and Spain. PBMCs, B-cell-depleted T cells, or T cells were the source of the cDNA or gDNA that made up the material.

CDR1 and CDR2 (germline): SGHTA, FQGNSA. The CDR3 spans 18 residues. Trimming cost V 0 bases and J 10 bases; bases outside gene matches: 15. Study processing details: Quantification of nucleated cells was approximated via reference gene primer amplification. TCRdb keeps only in-frame clones here, not all; method: immunoSEQ multiplex PCR. V and J calls and clone size are given by that table; D and trimming were obtained from the DNA. The data hold over 130,000 clones, with over 65% observed a single time. The chain links TRBV7-2 to TRBJ1-6, with 7 positions matching TRBD1. The clonotype was recovered from a woman of 80 years or more with active or convalescent COVID-19. Source material: peripheral blood. The CDR3 spells CASSLAGRAGGLGSPLHF. The CDR3, as DNA: TGTGCCAGCAGCTTAGCAGGTCGGGCAGGGGGACTTGGATCACCCCTCCACTTT.